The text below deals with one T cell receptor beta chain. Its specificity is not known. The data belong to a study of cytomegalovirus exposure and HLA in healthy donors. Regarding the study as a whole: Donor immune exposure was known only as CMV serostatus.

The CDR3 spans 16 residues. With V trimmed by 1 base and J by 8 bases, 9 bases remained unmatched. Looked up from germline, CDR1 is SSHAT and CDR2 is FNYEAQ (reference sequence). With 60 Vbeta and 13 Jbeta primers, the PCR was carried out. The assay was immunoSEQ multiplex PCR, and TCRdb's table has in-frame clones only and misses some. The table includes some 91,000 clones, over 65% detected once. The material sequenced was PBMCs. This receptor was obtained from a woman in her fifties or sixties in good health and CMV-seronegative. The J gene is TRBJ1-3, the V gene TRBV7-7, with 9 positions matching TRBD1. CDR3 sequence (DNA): TGTGCCAGCAGCTTAGTAGGGGGGACAGGGTTCGACACCATATATTTT. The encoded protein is CASSLVGGTGFDTIYF.